This is a list of T cell receptor beta chains from one sample in a study of blood T cell repertoires in COVID-19. Assay: immunoSEQ multiplex PCR; the TCRdb copy retains only in-frame clones and omits some. The sample includes around 200,000 clones, around 75% of them seen just once. Sequencing was carried out using peripheral blood. The origin of the receptors is a human donor in a cohort sampled during active COVID-19. Each CDR3 is given with its conserved first and last residue. Each record gives: clone size, D gene, V gene, J gene, CDR3 protein, CDR3 DNA. The D gene is left open where the match is weak. Clone sizes are given selectively: once, few, many, or a class where the clone is expanded.

size: .
D: .
V: TRBV7-9
J: TRBJ2-2
CDR3: CASSDRRTGELFF
DNA: TGTGCCAGCAGCGACCGGCGGACCGGGGAGCTGTTTTTT

size: .
D: .
V: TRBV5-1
J: TRBJ2-5
CDR3: CASSLGLGGETQYF
DNA: TGCGCCAGCAGCTTGGGCCTTGGGGGGGAGACCCAGTACTTC

size: .
D: .
V: TRBV12-2
J: TRBJ1-1
CDR3: CASYSGENTEAFF
DNA: TGTGCAAGTTACTCGGGTGAGAACACTGAAGCTTTCTTT

size: .
D: .
V: TRBV6-5
J: TRBJ2-5
CDR3: CASSAILQETQYF
DNA: TGTGCCAGCAGCGCCATACTCCAAGAGACCCAGTACTTC

size: .
D: .
V: TRBV27
J: TRBJ1-5
CDR3: CASSPPQATDSQPQHF
DNA: TGTGCCAGCAGTCCCCCACAGGCCACCGATTCCCAGCCCCAGCATTTT

size: .
D: .
V: TRBV24-1
J: TRBJ2-5
CDR3: CATSDRTSIKQETQYF
DNA: TGTGCCACCAGTGATCGGACATCGATTAAGCAAGAGACCCAGTACTTC

size: .
D: .
V: TRBV19
J: TRBJ2-7
CDR3: CASSMLLAGGSYEQYF
DNA: TGTGCCAGTAGTATGCTCCTCGCAGGGGGGTCCTACGAGCAGTACTTC

size: .
D: .
V: TRBV5-4
J: TRBJ2-7
CDR3: CASSSGTSRPYEQYF
DNA: TGTGCCAGCAGCTCAGGAACCTCTCGTCCCTACGAGCAGTACTTC

size: .
D: TRBD2
V: TRBV4-2
J: TRBJ2-7
CDR3: CASSPRGGGYEQYF
DNA: TGTGCCAGCAGTCCCCGGGGCGGGGGATACGAGCAGTACTTC

size: few
D: TRBD2
V: TRBV27
J: TRBJ2-3
CDR3: CASSSPGLAEDTQYF
DNA: TGTGCCAGCAGTTCCCCGGGACTAGCCGAAGATACGCAGTATTTT

size: .
D: TRBD2
V: TRBV30
J: TRBJ2-7
CDR3: CAWSVGSGSSYEQYF
DNA: TGTGCCTGGAGTGTTGGCAGCGGGAGCTCCTACGAGCAGTACTTC

size: .
D: .
V: TRBV7-9
J: TRBJ2-1
CDR3: CASSLSLAQYNEQFF
DNA: TGTGCCAGCAGCTTATCCCTAGCGCAATACAATGAGCAGTTCTTC

size: .
D: TRBD1
V: TRBV7-2
J: TRBJ1-2
CDR3: CASSVKLGDRSNYGYTF
DNA: TGTGCCAGCAGCGTAAAATTGGGGGACAGATCTAACTATGGCTACACCTTC

size: .
D: .
V: TRBV7-2
J: TRBJ2-1
CDR3: CASSFERQPYNEQFF
DNA: TGTGCCAGCAGCTTTGAGCGCCAACCCTACAATGAGCAGTTCTTC

size: few
D: TRBD2
V: TRBV28
J: TRBJ2-1
CDR3: CASSFPTSGRPLSYNEQFF
DNA: TGTGCCAGCAGTTTCCCGACTAGCGGGAGGCCCCTCTCCTACAATGAGCAGTTCTTC

size: .
D: .
V: TRBV9
J: TRBJ2-2
CDR3: CASSVVSSPVNTGELFF
DNA: TGTGCCAGCAGCGTAGTTTCTAGCCCCGTGAACACCGGGGAGCTGTTTTTT

size: .
D: .
V: TRBV5-1
J: TRBJ2-5
CDR3: CASNPYRVWETQYF
DNA: TGCGCCAGCAACCCTTACAGGGTGTGGGAGACCCAGTACTTC

size: few
D: TRBD1
V: TRBV11-2
J: TRBJ2-7
CDR3: CASSQDRSSYEQYF
DNA: TGTGCCAGCAGCCAGGACAGGAGCTCCTACGAGCAGTACTTC

size: .
D: TRBD1
V: TRBV7-9
J: TRBJ1-2
CDR3: CASSFGTGDGYTF
DNA: TGTGCCAGCAGCTTCGGGACAGGGGATGGCTACACCTTC

size: .
D: .
V: TRBV5-4
J: TRBJ2-1
CDR3: CASSRTPGSMDEQFF
DNA: TGTGCCAGCAGCCGTACCCCGGGTAGTATGGATGAGCAGTTCTTC

size: .
D: .
V: TRBV6-5
J: TRBJ1-1
CDR3: CASSVDGDTEAFF
DNA: TGTGCCAGCAGCGTCGACGGAGACACTGAAGCTTTCTTT

size: .
D: TRBD1
V: TRBV9
J: TRBJ2-7
CDR3: CASSDSGQGGYEQYF
DNA: TGTGCCAGCAGCGACTCGGGACAGGGGGGTTACGAGCAGTACTTC

size: .
D: .
V: TRBV25-1
J: TRBJ1-4
CDR3: CASSEGGREKLFF
DNA: TGTGCCAGCAGTGAAGGGGGCAGGGAAAAACTGTTTTTT

size: few
D: .
V: TRBV13
J: TRBJ1-1
CDR3: CASSLARVDRNTEAFF
DNA: TGTGCCAGCAGCTTAGCCAGGGTAGATAGGAACACTGAAGCTTTCTTT

size: .
D: TRBD2
V: TRBV7-8
J: TRBJ2-7
CDR3: CASSFFSGTSGSPSYEQYF
DNA: TGTGCCAGCAGCTTCTTTTCCGGGACTAGCGGCTCCCCCTCCTACGAGCAGTACTTC

size: .
D: TRBD2
V: TRBV5-1
J: TRBJ2-1
CDR3: CASSLLAGGYNEQFF
DNA: TGCGCCAGCAGCTTGCTAGCGGGAGGCTACAATGAGCAGTTCTTC

size: .
D: .
V: TRBV11-2
J: TRBJ2-1
CDR3: CASSLQTLNPYNEQFF
DNA: TGTGCCAGCAGCTTACAGACTTTAAACCCGTACAATGAGCAGTTCTTC

size: .
D: .
V: TRBV3-1/TRBV3-2
J: TRBJ2-5
CDR3: CASSQDTEETQYF
DNA: TGTGCCAGCAGCCAGGACACAGAAGAGACCCAGTACTTC

size: .
D: .
V: TRBV3-1/TRBV3-2
J: TRBJ2-3
CDR3: CGTNGSKTDTQYF
DNA: TGTGGAACGAACGGGAGCAAGACAGATACGCAGTATTTT

size: many
D: .
V: TRBV27
J: TRBJ2-3
CDR3: CASSLVPGADTQYF
DNA: TGTGCCAGCAGTTTAGTGCCGGGGGCAGATACGCAGTATTTT

size: few
D: .
V: TRBV28
J: TRBJ1-2
CDR3: CASSTGLDYGYTF
DNA: TGTGCCAGCAGTACCGGGTTGGACTATGGCTACACCTTC

size: .
D: TRBD2
V: TRBV30
J: TRBJ2-7
CDR3: CAWSTSGRSHEQYF
DNA: TGTGCCTGGTCCACGAGCGGGAGGTCCCACGAGCAGTACTTC

size: .
D: TRBD2
V: TRBV5-4
J: TRBJ2-1
CDR3: CASSWGGNSGVEQFF
DNA: TGTGCCAGCAGCTGGGGAGGTAATAGCGGGGTGGAGCAGTTCTTC

size: .
D: TRBD2
V: TRBV7-9
J: TRBJ2-1
CDR3: CASGLRAGDNEQFF
DNA: TGTGCCAGTGGCTTAAGGGCGGGAGACAATGAGCAGTTCTTC

size: .
D: .
V: TRBV2
J: TRBJ1-2
CDR3: CASSPGGYWGYTF
DNA: TGTGCCAGCAGCCCCGGCGGCTACTGGGGCTACACCTTC

size: .
D: .
V: TRBV9
J: TRBJ2-2
CDR3: CASTFGADGGELFF
DNA: TGTGCCAGCACGTTTGGAGCTGACGGCGGGGAGCTGTTTTTT

size: .
D: .
V: TRBV18
J: TRBJ2-7
CDR3: CASSPGQKYEQYF
DNA: TGTGCCAGCTCACCAGGACAGAAATACGAGCAGTACTTC

size: few
D: TRBD2
V: TRBV27
J: TRBJ2-1
CDR3: CASTGLADNEQFF
DNA: TGTGCCAGCACCGGACTAGCGGACAATGAGCAGTTCTTC

size: .
D: .
V: TRBV7-2
J: TRBJ2-5
CDR3: CASSTRWQGETQYF
DNA: TGTGCCAGCAGCACAAGGTGGCAGGGAGAGACCCAGTACTTC

size: .
D: .
V: TRBV7-3
J: TRBJ2-1
CDR3: CASSPRRGFYNEQFF
DNA: TGTGCCAGCAGCCCCCGGAGAGGTTTCTACAATGAGCAGTTCTTC

size: .
D: .
V: TRBV27
J: TRBJ1-2
CDR3: CASSLRDTRLGGYTF
DNA: TGTGCCAGCAGTTTAAGGGACACCCGGTTGGGTGGCTACACCTTC

size: .
D: TRBD1
V: TRBV28
J: TRBJ1-2
CDR3: CASSFQLGDRGNYGYTF
DNA: TGTGCCAGCAGTTTCCAATTAGGGGACAGGGGGAACTATGGCTACACCTTC

size: .
D: TRBD2
V: TRBV4-2
J: TRBJ2-2
CDR3: CASSRGLAGGQSGELFF
DNA: TGTGCCAGCAGCCGCGGACTAGCGGGAGGACAGAGCGGGGAGCTGTTTTTT

size: .
D: .
V: TRBV5-4
J: TRBJ1-3
CDR3: CASSDLTGNTIYF
DNA: TGTGCCAGCAGCGACTTAACTGGAAACACCATATATTTT

size: .
D: TRBD1
V: TRBV28
J: TRBJ1-3
CDR3: CASSLTNRGSSGNTIYF
DNA: TGTGCCAGCAGTTTAACTAACAGGGGGTCCTCTGGAAACACCATATATTTT

size: .
D: TRBD2
V: TRBV27
J: TRBJ2-2
CDR3: CASSPYRLASGTGELFF
DNA: TGTGCCAGCAGTCCATATCGGCTGGCTAGCGGGACCGGGGAGCTGTTTTTT